This T cell receptor beta chain comes out of a study of CD4 T cells in relation to SARS-CoV-2 and coronaviruses. About the study: The HLA restriction of the shared crossreactive spike epitopes was mapped. General study findings and limits: Compared with monoreactive clones, crossreactive clones showed significantly weaker SARS-CoV-2 expansion.

Profiling relied on immunoSEQ multiplex PCR, and the TCRdb table lists in-frame clones only, not all of them. The sample lists under 20,000 clones; 70% to 85% were seen once. This clone was seen only a few times. Its antigen is not known. Unexposed donor CD4+ T cells date from 2011-2018, before the COVID-19 pandemic. After less than 11 days of culture, CD4+ T cells were isolated. This CDR3 has 13 residues. V shed 5 bases and J 8 bases; nucleotides not matched to a gene: 6. Germline V gene data show CDR1 as SGHTA and CDR2 as FQGTGA. The clonotype was recovered from a human donor in good health. Sequenced sample: CD4+ T cells from PBMCs, cultured in vitro. The V call is TRBV7-3, the J call TRBJ2-3; 8 positions match TRBD2. CDR3 sequence reads: CASSLSGRGTQYF. The CDR3 nucleotides read TGTGCCAGCAGCCTAAGCGGGAGAGGTACGCAGTATTTT.